The 21 T cell receptor beta chains reported below all come from one sample, sequenced in a study of blood T cell repertoires in COVID-19. The method was immunoSEQ multiplex PCR; TCRdb's version includes in-frame clones alone and lacks a portion of them. The data contain just over 90,000 clones, around four fifths of them singletons. Sequenced: peripheral blood. All receptors come from a human donor in a cohort sampled during active COVID-19.

V and J are TRBV24-1 and TRBJ2-2; possible D gene TRBD2, 5 bases. Trimming pared 4 bases from V and 2 bases from J, leaving 13 bases between. Germline V gives CDR1 KGHDR, CDR2 SFDVKD. CDR3 length: 16 residues. CDR3 amino acids: CATSESASSNTGELFF. The CDR3 bases are TGTGCCACCAGTGAGTCTGCTAGCAGTAACACCGGGGAGCTGTTTTTT.

This chain connects TRBV24-1 to TRBJ1-4; the D gene is possibly TRBD1 (5 bases). The CDR3 is 18 residues long. V shed 8 bases and J shed 0 bases, with 21 bases lying between them. The V gene's germline CDR1 is KGHDR and CDR2 SFDVKD. CDR3 sequence: CATTTGTTGLATNEKLFF. CDR3 in DNA: TGTGCCACCACCACGGGGACTACCGGACTAGCAACTAATGAAAAACTGTTTTTT.

The chain couples TRBV29-1 to TRBJ1-1, with 8 bases matching TRBD1. Looked up from germline, CDR1 is SQVTM and CDR2 is ANQGSEA. With 2 bases clipped from V and 5 bases from J, the junction kept 13 bases outside the gene matches. The CDR3 covers 16 residues. CDR3 loop: CSVEPIRGQVVTEAFF. The DNA of the CDR3 is TGCAGCGTTGAACCGATTAGGGGACAGGTGGTTACTGAAGCTTTCTTT.

In this sample, this clone turned up once. The chain joins TRBV7-6 to TRBJ2-3; D possibly corresponds to TRBD2 (5 bases). The CDR3 length is 16 residues. Germline V lookup: CDR1 SGHVS, CDR2 FNYEAQ. The V end lost 1 base, the J end lost 2 bases, and 13 bases lay between the germline ends. CDR3 loop: CASSLVTGGATDTQYF. CDR3 coding DNA: TGTGCCAGCAGCTTAGTGACCGGAGGAGCCACAGATACGCAGTATTTT. Full variable domain (outside the CDR3, taken from reference TRBV7-6 and TRBJ2-3): GAGVSQSPRYKVTKRGQDVALRCDPISGHVSLYWYRQALGQGPEFLTYFNYEAQQDKSGLPNDRFSAERPEGSISTLTIQRTEQRDSAMYRCASSLVTGGATDTQYFGPGTRLTVL.

This rearrangement joins TRBV4-1 to TRBJ2-7; 9 bases fit TRBD1. V was pared by 1 base and J by 5 bases, with 9 bases of the junction left unmatched. Germline V lookup: CDR1 MGHRA, CDR2 YSYEKL. There are 16 residues in the CDR3. The CDR3 DNA reads TGCGCCAGCAGCCAAGCGGTCGACAGGGGGGACCACGAGCAGTACTTC. It encodes CASSQAVDRGDHEQYF.

The gene calls are TRBV28 and TRBJ2-5; maybe TRBD2 (6 bases). Trimming removed 6 bases from V and 4 bases from J, with 9 bases in between. CDR1 and CDR2 (germline): MDHEN, SYDVKM. This CDR3 has 12 residues. As DNA, the CDR3 is TGTGCCAGCAGGAGCGGGCCAGAGACCCAGTACTTC. Protein sequence: CASRSGPETQYF.

The chain combines TRBV28 with TRBJ2-4; 7 bases agree with TRBD1. CDR1 is MDHEN, CDR2 SYDVKM, per germline. CDR3 length: 14 amino acids. The J segment lost 6 bases and the V segment lost 6 bases, leaving 8 bases of the junction unmatched. CDR3 in amino acids: CASSSGTVSNIQYF. The CDR3 DNA follows: TGTGCCAGCAGCTCCGGGACAGTTTCAAACATTCAGTACTTC.

V usage is TRBV6-5 and J usage is TRBJ2-3; TRBD1 is a possible D gene (5 bases). The length of the CDR3 is 12 residues. With 10 bases removed from V and 2 bases from J, the gap between germline ends came to 10 bases. CDR1 is MNHEY and CDR2 is SVGAGI in the germline V gene. DNA of the CDR3: TGTGCCACACAGACAGTCACAGATACGCAGTATTTT. It codes for CATQTVTDTQYF.

This chain uses TRBV7-9 with TRBJ1-1; tentatively, D is TRBD1 (6 bases). Germline CDR1 SEHNR, CDR2 FQNEAQ (reference sequence). The V and J ends lost 5 bases and 5 bases respectively, with 15 bases between them. The CDR3 is made up of 14 amino acids. CDR3 residues: CASSPEGGRTEAFF. The CDR3 region has the DNA TGTGCCAGCAGCCCCGAGGGGGGGAGGACTGAAGCTTTCTTT.

The V gene is TRBV19, the J gene TRBJ2-4; D gene unclear. The germline CDR1 and CDR2 sequences are LNHDA and SQIVND (reference sequence). V was cut by 3 bases and J by 5 bases, with 5 bases left in between. The CDR3 spans 12 residues. The DNA for the CDR3 is TGTGCCAGTAGTATTTCCGAAAACATTCAGTACTTC. Protein product: CASSISENIQYF.

The chain carries TRBV27 and TRBJ2-2; TRBD2 matches at 16 bases. CDR3 size: 20 residues. The germline CDR1 and CDR2 sequences are MNHEY and SMNVEV (reference sequence). Germline trimming cut 2 bases from V and 4 bases from J; bases unmatched to any gene: 10. The CDR3 sequence: CASSLPQGLAGGMGTGELFF. CDR3 DNA sequence: TGTGCCAGCAGTTTACCCCAGGGACTAGCGGGAGGGATGGGCACCGGGGAGCTGTTTTTT.

The chain combines TRBV4-1 with TRBJ2-1; 11 nucleotides match TRBD2. The CDR3 loop spans 14 amino acids. Unmatched junction bases numbered 6, after V lost 5 bases and J lost 9 bases. Looked up from germline, CDR1 is MGHRA and CDR2 is YSYEKL. The DNA of the CDR3 is TGCGCCAGCAGCGCTCCCGGGACTAGCGGTGAGCAGTTCTTC. Residues: CASSAPGTSGEQFF.

J is TRBJ2-1 and V is TRBV7-8, with D maybe TRBD2 (7 bases). The CDR3 is 14 amino acids. CDR1 and CDR2 from the germline V gene are SGHVS and FQNEAQ. Trimming removed 5 bases from V and 15 bases from J, with 23 bases in between. As DNA, the CDR3 is TGTGCCAGCAGCGGGGGAGGGGCCACCACCAGGGGGTTCTTC. Translation: CASSGGGATTRGFF.

This chain uses TRBV11-2 with TRBJ2-1, with TRBD2 as a possible D gene (6 bases). V dropped 1 base and J dropped 12 bases, with 22 bases sitting between them. Per the germline V gene, CDR1 is SGHAT and CDR2 is FQNNGV. The CDR3 has 16 residues. The CDR3 coding sequence is TGTGCCAGCAGCTTAGCCGCATCGGGAGCCGGAGTTGGGCAGTTCTTC. Translating it yields CASSLAASGAGVGQFF.

Note on this clone: Germline and junction disagree at one end, which may indicate a read error. This chain links TRBV7-7 with TRBJ2-5, with a tentative D call TRBD2 (7 bases). The CDR3 has 13 amino acids. Germline V gene sequence: CDR1 SSHAT, CDR2 FNYEAQ (reference sequence). The CDR3 here is CASSRGAEETQYF. The CDR3 nucleotides are TGTGCTAGCAGCCGGGGGGCCGAGGAGACCCAGTACTTC.

V is TRBV24-1 and J is TRBJ2-5, with 7 bases aligning to TRBD2. The J segment lost 0 bases and the V segment lost 9 bases, leaving 6 bases of the junction unmatched. CDR3 length equals 14 residues. In germline, CDR1 is KGHDR, CDR2 SFDVKD. CDR3 protein: CATGGDGDQETQYF. Here the CDR3 DNA reads TGTGCCACCGGGGGGGACGGCGACCAAGAGACCCAGTACTTC.

The chain has TRBV7-6 and TRBJ2-7; 10 nucleotides match TRBD1. CDR1 SGHVS and CDR2 FNYEAQ come from the germline V gene. Losses at the gene ends were 5 bases for V and 2 bases for J; bases not matched to a gene: 9. This CDR3 region has 16 residues. This chain's CDR3 is CASSAGAGTGAYEQYF. In DNA form, the CDR3 reads TGTGCCAGCAGCGCAGGAGCCGGGACAGGGGCCTACGAGCAGTACTTC.

This clone was found many times. The rearrangement joins TRBV2 to TRBJ1-1; possibly TRBD1 for D (5 bases). The CDR3 has 13 amino acids. The V gene's germline CDR1 is SNHLY and CDR2 FYNNEI. V lost 6 bases to trimming and J lost 1 base, with 9 bases between them. Written as DNA, the CDR3 is TGTGCCAGCAGCAGGGAGGGGAACACTGAAGCTTTCTTT. Encoded protein: CASSREGNTEAFF.

This chain uses TRBV6-6 with TRBJ2-6; 12 nucleotides match TRBD1. Germline loops: CDR1 MNHNY, CDR2 SVGAGI (reference sequence). This CDR3 comprises 16 residues. The V segment lost 11 bases and the J segment 4 bases; nucleotides outside the gene matches: 9. The DNA for the CDR3 is TGTGCCGGGACAGGGGGCCTCTCTGGGGGGGCCAACGTCCTGACTTTC. Translation gives CAGTGGLSGGANVLTF.

The gene calls are TRBV7-3 and TRBJ2-3; TRBD1 matches 12 bases. Germline CDR1 is SGHTA and CDR2 is FQGTGA. V lost 2 bases and J lost 6; bases outside the gene matches: 6. The CDR3 totals 16 residues. CDR3 loop: CASSLVGQGAADTQYF. Here the CDR3 DNA reads TGTGCCAGCAGCTTAGTGGGACAGGGGGCGGCGGATACGCAGTATTTT.

The chain is built from TRBV19 and TRBJ1-5; D call uncertain. The germline CDR1 and CDR2 sequences are LNHDA and SQIVND (reference sequence). Trimming stripped 5 bases from V and 9 bases from J, with 14 bases between. The CDR3 sequence is 13 residues long. CDR3 in amino acids: CASSGPDVRPQHF. CDR3 sequence (DNA): TGTGCCAGTAGTGGGCCGGATGTGCGGCCCCAGCATTTT.